The rows below give T cell receptor beta chains drawn from one sample of a study of OX40 agonist ivuxolimab in advanced cancers. Clones were sequenced by immunoSEQ multiplex PCR, and TCRdb holds only the in-frame ones, with some missing. The sample lists tens of thousands of clones; roughly 89% were seen once. This specimen was CD4+ or CD8+ T cells sorted from blood, taken in a trial of the OX40 agonist ivuxolimab. These receptors were obtained from an adult with an advanced solid tumor such as melanoma, head and neck, liver or kidney cancer. CDR3s include the opening cysteine and the closing phenylalanine or tryptophan. The D gene is left open where the match is weak. Clone size is shown for a subset of rows, as once, few, many or a class of expanded clone.

size,J,D,V,CDR3,DNA
-,TRBJ2-1,-,TRBV5-1,CASSLAGRPNNEQFF,TGCGCCAGCAGCTTGGCCGGGAGACCAAACAATGAGCAGTTCTTC
-,TRBJ2-3,TRBD1,TRBV10-2,CASKRDRGTDTQYF,TGCGCCAGCAAACGGGACAGGGGGACAGATACGCAGTATTTT
-,TRBJ2-6,-,TRBV5-6,CASSPTWTVSGANVLTF,TGTGCCAGCAGCCCGACCTGGACAGTTTCTGGGGCCAACGTCCTGACTTTC
-,TRBJ1-2,-,TRBV5-6,CASSYQPGGNYGYTF,TGTGCCAGCAGCTACCAGCCTGGGGGAAACTATGGCTACACCTTC
-,TRBJ1-5,TRBD1,TRBV4-1,CASSQEGQGGSGNQPQHF,TGCGCCAGCAGCCAAGAGGGACAGGGGGGTTCAGGCAATCAGCCCCAGCATTTT
-,TRBJ2-3,TRBD1,TRBV7-9,CASHTGGGTDTQYF,TGTGCCAGCCATACAGGGGGCGGCACAGATACGCAGTATTTT
-,TRBJ2-1,TRBD2,TRBV28,CASTSLLAGAYNEQFF,TGTGCCAGCACAAGCTTACTAGCGGGGGCTTACAATGAGCAGTTCTTC
-,TRBJ1-5,-,TRBV6-1,CASRQALGQPQHF,TGTGCCAGCCGACAGGCGTTGGGCCAGCCCCAGCATTTT
-,TRBJ2-2,-,TRBV5-1,CASSLPGSHTEGARLNTGELFF,TGCGCCAGCAGCTTGCCGGGTAGTCATACGGAGGGGGCGAGACTGAACACCGGGGAGCTGTTTTTT
once,TRBJ1-1,-,TRBV18,CASSPGERRDTEAFF,TGTGCCAGCTCACCCGGGGAGCGGAGGGACACTGAAGCTTTCTTT
-,TRBJ1-2,-,TRBV14,CASSQAPQAYGYTF,TGTGCCAGCAGCCAAGCTCCACAGGCCTATGGCTACACCTTC
-,TRBJ1-5,-,TRBV28,CASSPGNQPQHF,TGTGCCAGCAGTCCTGGAAATCAGCCCCAGCATTTT
-,TRBJ2-7,TRBD1,TRBV18,CASSPTGGMYEQYF,TGTGCCAGCTCACCGACAGGGGGCATGTACGAGCAGTACTTC
-,TRBJ2-7,-,TRBV28,CASSWLTVNYEQYF,TGTGCCAGCAGTTGGCTGACAGTTAACTACGAGCAGTACTTC
-,TRBJ2-1,-,TRBV7-2,CASSPGEGLAFEFF,TGTGCCAGCAGCCCAGGCGAGGGCCTAGCCTTCGAGTTCTTC
-,TRBJ1-5,-,TRBV13,CASSTDRISNQPQHF,TGTGCCAGCAGCACCGACCGGATCAGCAATCAGCCCCAGCATTTT
-,TRBJ1-3,TRBD1,TRBV5-1,CASSSYDRASGNTIYF,TGCGCCAGCAGCTCGTACGACAGGGCCTCTGGAAACACCATATATTTT
-,TRBJ2-1,-,TRBV29-1,CSARDARIEGLRFF,TGCAGCGCCAGGGACGCAAGAATTGAGGGATTGCGGTTCTTC
once,TRBJ1-4,TRBD1,TRBV27,CASSSRQGTEKLFF,TGTGCCAGCAGTTCACGACAGGGTACCGAAAAACTGTTTTTT
-,TRBJ1-4,-,TRBV5-1,CASSLGQFNEKLFF,TGCGCCAGCAGCCTAGGACAGTTTAATGAAAAACTGTTTTTT
-,TRBJ2-7,TRBD2,TRBV23-1,CASSQLPPVERGLAYEQYF,TGCGCCAGCAGTCAACTCCCGCCAGTTGAACGGGGACTAGCGTACGAGCAGTACTTC
-,TRBJ2-3,-,TRBV6-1,CASDGRTGRTDTQYF,TGTGCCAGCGACGGGAGGACAGGGAGGACAGATACGCAGTATTTT
-,TRBJ2-3,-,TRBV11-2,CASSLGDTQYF,TGTGCCAGCAGCTTAGGGGATACGCAGTATTTT
-,TRBJ2-5,TRBD1,TRBV28,CASSLGLQGNLGETQYF,TGTGCCAGCAGTTTAGGCCTACAGGGGAACCTAGGGGAGACCCAGTACTTC
-,TRBJ2-7,-,TRBV18,CASSPPGLTYEQYF,TGTGCCAGCTCACCACCCGGCCTGACCTACGAGCAGTACTTC
-,TRBJ1-1,-,TRBV9,CASSVEGNTEAFF,TGTGCCAGCAGCGTAGAGGGGAACACTGAAGCTTTCTTT
-,TRBJ1-4,-,TRBV4-2,CASRLRQAVEKLFF,TGTGCCAGCAGGCTACGACAGGCAGTCGAAAAACTGTTTTTT
-,TRBJ1-2,-,TRBV27,CASSLGSGFGGYTF,TGTGCCAGCAGTTTAGGATCTGGGTTCGGTGGCTACACCTTC
-,TRBJ2-7,-,TRBV6-5,CASSYSIRRPTYEQYF,TGTGCCAGCAGTTACTCGATCAGGAGACCGACCTACGAGCAGTACTTC
-,TRBJ2-3,TRBD2,TRBV28,CASSLFRLAGSADTQYF,TGTGCCAGCAGTTTGTTCCGCCTAGCGGGGTCAGCAGATACGCAGTATTTT
-,TRBJ2-1,TRBD1,TRBV5-1,CASSLYTGEYNEQFF,TGCGCCAGCAGCTTGTATACAGGGGAATACAATGAGCAGTTCTTC
-,TRBJ2-5,TRBD2,TRBV4-1,CASSQGVAGAYQETQYF,TGCGCCAGCAGCCAAGGGGTAGCGGGGGCGTACCAAGAGACCCAGTACTTC
once,TRBJ2-7,TRBD1,TRBV11-2,CASSRGGTGDYEQYF,TGTGCCAGCAGTCGCGGGGGGACAGGGGACTACGAGCAGTACTTC
-,TRBJ1-5,-,TRBV6-6,CASNRDRNNNQPQHF,TGTGCCAGCAATAGAGATAGGAATAACAATCAGCCCCAGCATTTT
once,TRBJ2-7,TRBD2,TRBV18,CASTPSGGLYEQYF,TGTGCCAGCACACCTAGCGGGGGACTCTACGAGCAGTACTTC
once,TRBJ1-1,-,TRBV18,CASSPEREAFF,TGTGCCAGCTCACCAGAGCGAGAAGCTTTCTTT
once,TRBJ1-2,-,TRBV7-9,CASSLAPIGRVANYGYTF,TGTGCCAGCAGCTTAGCGCCCATCGGCAGGGTGGCTAACTATGGCTACACCTTC
-,TRBJ2-2,-,TRBV16,CASSQYGGTMSSGELFF,TGTGCCAGCAGCCAATATGGTGGGACAATGAGCAGCGGGGAGCTGTTTTTT
once,TRBJ1-1,TRBD1,TRBV29-1,CSGDRLNTEAFF,TGCAGCGGGGACAGACTGAACACTGAAGCTTTCTTT
-,TRBJ2-3,-,TRBV5-1,CASSLAASGGPDTQYF,TGCGCCAGCAGCTTGGCCGCCTCTGGGGGCCCAGATACGCAGTATTTT
-,TRBJ2-1,TRBD1,TRBV6-6,CASSPTAGQGGNEQFF,TGTGCCAGCAGCCCCACGGCGGGACAGGGTGGCAATGAGCAGTTCTTC
-,TRBJ2-3,TRBD2,TRBV4-1,CASSQDETSGRYTQYF,TGCGCCAGCAGCCAAGATGAGACTAGCGGGCGGTATACGCAGTATTTT